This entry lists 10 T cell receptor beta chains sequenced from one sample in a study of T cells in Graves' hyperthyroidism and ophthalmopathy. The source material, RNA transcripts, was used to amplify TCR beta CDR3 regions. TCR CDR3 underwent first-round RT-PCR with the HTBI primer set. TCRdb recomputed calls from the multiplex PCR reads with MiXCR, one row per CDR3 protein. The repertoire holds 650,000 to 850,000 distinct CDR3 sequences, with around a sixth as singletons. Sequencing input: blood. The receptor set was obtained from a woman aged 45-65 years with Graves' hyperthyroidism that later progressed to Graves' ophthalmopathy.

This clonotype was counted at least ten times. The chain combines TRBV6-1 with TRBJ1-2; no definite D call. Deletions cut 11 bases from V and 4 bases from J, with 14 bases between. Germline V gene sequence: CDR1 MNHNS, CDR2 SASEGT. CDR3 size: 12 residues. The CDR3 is CAAFGLLYGYTF. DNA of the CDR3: TGTGCCGCGTTCGGACTGCTCTATGGCTACACCTTC.

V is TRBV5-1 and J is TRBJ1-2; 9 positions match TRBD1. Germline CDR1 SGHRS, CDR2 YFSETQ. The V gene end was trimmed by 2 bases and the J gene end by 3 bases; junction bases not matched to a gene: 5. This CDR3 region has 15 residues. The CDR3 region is CASSFSGQGDYGYTF. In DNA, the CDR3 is TGCGCCAGCAGCTTCTCGGGACAGGGCGACTATGGCTACACCTTC. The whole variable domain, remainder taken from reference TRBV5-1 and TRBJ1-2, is KAGVTQTPRYLIKTRGQQVTLSCSPISGHRSVSWYQQTPGQGLQFLFEYFSETQRNKGNFPGRFSGRQFSNSRSEMNVSTLELGDSALYLCASSFSGQGDYGYTFGSGTRLTVV.

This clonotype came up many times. CDR3 sequence reads: CASSLAGTTATNEKLFF. CDR3 coding DNA: TGCGCCAGCAGCTTGGCCGGGACCACTGCAACTAATGAAAAACTGTTTTTT. This chain joins TRBV5-1 and TRBJ1-4, with TRBD1 as a possible D gene (5 bases). This CDR3 is 17 amino acids long. Deletions cut 0 bases from V and 0 bases from J, with 12 bases between. CDR1 SGHRS and CDR2 YFSETQ come from the germline V gene.

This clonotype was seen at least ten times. CDR3 region: CASSLGHSQQFF. CDR3 sequence (DNA): TGTGCCAGCAGCTTGGGTCATAGCCAGCAGTTCTTC. The genes are TRBV7-3 and TRBJ2-1; D remains ambiguous. The CDR3 loop spans 12 amino acids. Germline V lookup: CDR1 SGHTA, CDR2 FQGTGA. V gave up 3 bases and J gave up 11 bases, with 11 bases separating them. Filled out from reference TRBV7-3 and TRBJ2-1, the complete variable domain reads GAGVSQTPSNKVTEKGKYVELRCDPISGHTALYWYRQSLGQGPEFLIYFQGTGAADDSGLPNDRFFAVRPEGSVSTLKIQRTERGDSAVYLCASSLGHSQQFFGPGTRLTVL.

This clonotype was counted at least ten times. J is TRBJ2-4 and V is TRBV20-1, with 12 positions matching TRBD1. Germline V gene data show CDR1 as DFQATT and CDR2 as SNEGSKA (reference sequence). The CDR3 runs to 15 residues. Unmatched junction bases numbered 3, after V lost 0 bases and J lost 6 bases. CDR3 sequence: CSAREGTGGGNIQYF. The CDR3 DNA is TGCAGTGCTAGAGAAGGGACAGGGGGCGGAAACATTCAGTACTTC.

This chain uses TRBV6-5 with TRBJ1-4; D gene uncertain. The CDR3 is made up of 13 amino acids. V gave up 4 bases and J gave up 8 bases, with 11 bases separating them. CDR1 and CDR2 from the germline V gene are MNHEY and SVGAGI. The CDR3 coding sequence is TGTGCCAGCAGTTGGAACACAGAGGAAAAACTGTTTTTT. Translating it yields CASSWNTEEKLFF.

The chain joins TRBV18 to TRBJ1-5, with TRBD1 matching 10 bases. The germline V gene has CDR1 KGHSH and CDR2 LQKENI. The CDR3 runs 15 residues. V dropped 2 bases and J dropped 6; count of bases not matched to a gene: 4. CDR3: CASSPGDRGTQPQHF. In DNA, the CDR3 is TGTGCCAGCTCACCAGGGGACAGGGGAACTCAGCCCCAGCATTTT.

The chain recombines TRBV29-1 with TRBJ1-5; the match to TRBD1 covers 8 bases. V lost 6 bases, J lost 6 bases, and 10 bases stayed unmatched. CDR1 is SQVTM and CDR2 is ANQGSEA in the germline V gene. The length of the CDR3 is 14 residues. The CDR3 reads CSVLTGEGSQPQHF. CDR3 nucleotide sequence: TGCAGCGTCCTGACAGGGGAGGGAAGTCAGCCCCAGCATTTT.

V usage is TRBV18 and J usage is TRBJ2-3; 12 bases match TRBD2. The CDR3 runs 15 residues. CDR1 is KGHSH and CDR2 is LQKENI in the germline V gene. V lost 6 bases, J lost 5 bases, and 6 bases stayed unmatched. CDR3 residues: CASSPSGGAQDTQYF. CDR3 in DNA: TGTGCCAGCTCGCCTAGCGGGGGGGCTCAAGATACGCAGTATTTT.

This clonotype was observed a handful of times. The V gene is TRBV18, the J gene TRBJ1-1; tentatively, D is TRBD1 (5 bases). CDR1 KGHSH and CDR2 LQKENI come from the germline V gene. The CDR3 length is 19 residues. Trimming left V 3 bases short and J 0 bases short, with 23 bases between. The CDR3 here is CASSPRLLQGGSMNTEAFF. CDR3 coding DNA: TGTGCCAGCTCACCTCGTCTACTCCAGGGTGGCAGCATGAACACTGAAGCTTTCTTT.